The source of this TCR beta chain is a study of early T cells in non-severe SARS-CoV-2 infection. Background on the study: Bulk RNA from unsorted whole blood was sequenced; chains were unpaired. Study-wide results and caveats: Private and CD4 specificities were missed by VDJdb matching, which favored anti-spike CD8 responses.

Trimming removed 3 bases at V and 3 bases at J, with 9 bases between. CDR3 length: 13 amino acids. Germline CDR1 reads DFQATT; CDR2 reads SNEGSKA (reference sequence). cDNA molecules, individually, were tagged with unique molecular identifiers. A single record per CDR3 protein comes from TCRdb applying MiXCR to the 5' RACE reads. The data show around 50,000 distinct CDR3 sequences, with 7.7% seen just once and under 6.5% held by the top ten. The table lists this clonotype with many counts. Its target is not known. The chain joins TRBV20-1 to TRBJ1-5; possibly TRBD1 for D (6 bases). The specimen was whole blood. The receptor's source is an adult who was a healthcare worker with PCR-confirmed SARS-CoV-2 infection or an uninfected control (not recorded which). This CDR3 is CSASGQPNQPQHF. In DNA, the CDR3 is TGCAGTGCTAGCGGACAGCCCAATCAGCCCCAGCATTTT.